The clone carrying this T cell receptor beta chain is termed medium-sized. As yet, its antigen is unknown. Trimming left V 0 bases short and J 2 bases short, with 6 bases between. CDR1 and CDR2 (germline): SGHRS, YFSETQ. The CDR3 has 14 residues. These data are taken from a study of neurological immune-mediated disorders. About the study: The roughly 34 multiple sclerosis patients comprised roughly 30 that were relapsing-remitting and 3 that were secondary progressive. Study-wide results and caveats: With the multiple sclerosis repertoire cluster, none of the clinical or MRI features showed an association. None of the CDR3 amino acid sequences in expanded clones turned up in more than one subject, which points to private repertoires in all groups.

TCRdb recomputed calls from the 5' RACE reads with MiXCR, one row per CDR3 protein. Of approximately 20,000 distinct CDR3 sequences listed, roughly 2.6% are singletons. The source is a young woman with multiple sclerosis. The genes are TRBV5-1 and TRBJ2-1; D might be TRBD1 (5 bases). The sequencing sample was made of PBMCs. The CDR3 region is CASSLGQTYNEQFF. In nucleotides, the CDR3 is TGCGCCAGCAGCTTGGGACAGACCTACAATGAGCAGTTCTTC.